The following is a T cell receptor beta chain sequence with its context. The entry originates in a study of cytomegalovirus exposure and HLA in healthy donors. This CDR3 has 17 residues. Unmatched junction bases numbered 15, after V lost 5 bases and J lost 9 bases. Per the germline V gene, CDR1 is MDHEN and CDR2 is SYDVKM. Primers: 60 Vbeta forward and 13 Jbeta reverse. Assay used: immunoSEQ multiplex PCR; TCRdb lists only in-frame clones, some missing. This repertoire shows about 100,000 clones, about 75% found once; its top ten account for about 14%. Source material: PBMCs. The chain has TRBV28 and TRBJ1-6; 8 nucleotides agree with TRBD1. This sequence originates from a male donor in good health and CMV-seropositive. CDR3 loop: CASSPPLYRTGSSPLHF. The CDR3 nucleotides read TGTGCCAGCAGTCCGCCTCTGTATAGGACAGGGAGTTCACCCCTCCACTTT.